One TCR beta chain is described in this entry. The data are from a study of T cell changes during pregnancy in multiple sclerosis. Data came from immunoSEQ multiplex PCR; TCRdb stores just in-frame clones and leaves some out. Of around 65,000 clones listed, about 90% were seen once; the top ten hold about 2.9%. Here the sequenced sample was peripheral blood, taken in the second trimester of pregnancy. The receptor comes from a female donor in good health, enrolled as a control in a pregnancy study.

CDR3 nucleotide sequence: TGTGCCAGCAGCAAGTTAACAGGGCCAAGCATGGTCGAGCAAAGCACAGATACGCAGTATTTT. The encoded protein is CASSKLTGPSMVEQSTDTQYF. This chain links TRBV21-1 with TRBJ2-3; TRBD1, the table's D call, was not compared with the DNA. TRBV21-1 is tagged as a pseudogene. The CDR3 length is 21 residues.